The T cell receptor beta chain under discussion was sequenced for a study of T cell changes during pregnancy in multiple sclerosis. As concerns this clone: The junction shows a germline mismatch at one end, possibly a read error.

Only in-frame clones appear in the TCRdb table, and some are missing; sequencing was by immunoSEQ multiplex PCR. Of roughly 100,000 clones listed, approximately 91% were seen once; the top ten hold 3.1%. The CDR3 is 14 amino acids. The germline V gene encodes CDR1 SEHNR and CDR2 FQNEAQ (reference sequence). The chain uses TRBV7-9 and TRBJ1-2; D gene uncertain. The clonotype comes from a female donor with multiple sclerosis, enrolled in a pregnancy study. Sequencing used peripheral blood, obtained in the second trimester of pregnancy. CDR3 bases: TGTGCCAGCAGCTTAGTAGCGGGTAACCATGGCTACACCTTC. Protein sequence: CASSLVAGNHGYTF.